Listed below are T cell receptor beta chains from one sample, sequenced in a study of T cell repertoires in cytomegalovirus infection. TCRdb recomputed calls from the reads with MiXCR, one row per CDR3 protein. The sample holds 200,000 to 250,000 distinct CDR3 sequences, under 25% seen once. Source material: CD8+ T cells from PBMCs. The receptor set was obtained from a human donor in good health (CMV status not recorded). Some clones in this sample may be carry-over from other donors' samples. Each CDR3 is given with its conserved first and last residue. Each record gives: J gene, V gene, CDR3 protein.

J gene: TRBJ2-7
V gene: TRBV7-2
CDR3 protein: CASSLRRGLYEQYF

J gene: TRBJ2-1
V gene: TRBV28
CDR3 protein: CASPFLGGGAAYNEQFF

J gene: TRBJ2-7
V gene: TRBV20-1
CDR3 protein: CSARDGQASYEQYF

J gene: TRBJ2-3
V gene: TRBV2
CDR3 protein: CASSDFRAVSTDTQYF

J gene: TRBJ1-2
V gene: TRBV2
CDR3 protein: CASSRTGGLNGYTF

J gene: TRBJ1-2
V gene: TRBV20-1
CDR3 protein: CSARATETGGYGYTF

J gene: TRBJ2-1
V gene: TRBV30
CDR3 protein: CAWSPLSYNEQFF

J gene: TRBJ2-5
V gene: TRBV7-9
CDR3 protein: CASSSTLAIVETQYF

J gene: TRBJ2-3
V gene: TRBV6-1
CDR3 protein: CASSGGLPYGDTQYF

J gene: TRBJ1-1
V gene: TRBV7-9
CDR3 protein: CASSPWTEGNTEAFF

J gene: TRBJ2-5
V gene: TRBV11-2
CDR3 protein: CASSLLGGGPQETQYF

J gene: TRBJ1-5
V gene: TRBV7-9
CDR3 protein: CASSLGQGAYQPQHF

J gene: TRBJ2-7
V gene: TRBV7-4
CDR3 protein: CASSSGTGGIEQYF

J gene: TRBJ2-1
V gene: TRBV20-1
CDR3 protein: CSARDFGAGVEQFF